This T cell receptor (beta chain) was documented in a study of blood T cell repertoires in COVID-19 (dated by TCRdb to the early 2020s). About the investigation overall: Samples covering the acute and convalescent phases of COVID-19 were provided by collaborators in the United States, Italy and Spain. The repertoires were released in a freely available public database intended as a resource for research on the immune response to SARS-CoV-2. Subjects who had been exposed to COVID-19, were actively infected with it, or had recovered from it provided the deeply sampled blood TCRbeta repertoires that made up the dataset. Where available, HLA class I and class II types were taken from metadata supplied by the sample provider and were not determined by assay-based typing. A de-identified subject ID, COVID-19 status, age in years and sex were almost always included in the sample metadata. The samples were drawn from two sources: the first 160 participants of the ongoing ImmuneRACE study, and some 1,300 subjects contributed by 6 global collaborators. The material from the prospective study consisted of cDNA or gDNA derived from T cells, B-cell-depleted T cells, or PBMCs.

Each collaborating institution followed its own protocols to collect whole blood in K2EDTA tubes. For TCRbeta analysis, collaborator samples were shipped as frozen whole blood, as isolated PBMCs, or as DNA extracted from either sample type. Overall study results and their limits: The quantity of clinical and demographic metadata differed by source and by participant and was supplied without curation.

TCRbeta CDR3 regions were amplified from genomic DNA by means of the immunoSEQ Assay, a bias-controlled multiplex PCR. The authors' pipeline ran thus. Within the assay, amplification of reference gene primers was used to estimate how many nucleated cells each sample contained. Sequence reads were collapsed and filtered to measure the absolute abundance of every unique TCRbeta CDR3 rearrangement. For each sample, productive Simpson clonality was calculated as the square root of Simpson's diversity index over productive rearrangements. Not all clones reach the TCRdb copy of this immuneACCESS table, which keeps in-frame sequences only. Checked studies attribute under half of the gap to unresolved V genes and leave the rest unexplained. From that table come the V and J calls and clone size; the DNA was used to work out D and trimming. In this sample the table shows approximately 280,000 clones, approximately 85% of which occur a single time. Approximately 10% of the sample goes to the ten largest clones.

The CDR3 holds 13 amino acids from the cysteine to the phenylalanine. This entry keeps only the CDR3 DNA: 39 bases, framed from base 1. V gives up 3 bases and J gives up 6 bases, and the segment between their germline ends measures 9 bases. Sequences MNHEY (CDR1) and SMNVEV (CDR2) are obtained from the germline V gene (reference sequence). On this clone itself: It has no known antigen specificity. The sample holds no much larger clone one base away, and base qualities are not on file.

Sequenced sample: peripheral blood. Rearrangement joined TRBV27 to TRBJ2-1, with no D gene named confidently. The sequence was obtained from a woman in her 70s with acute or convalescent COVID-19. The bases read TGTGCCAGCAGTTTCGAGGCAGTCAATGAGCAGTTCTTC. Its protein is CASSFEAVNEQFF.